One and the same sample provided the 21 T cell receptor beta chains below, sequenced in a study of blood T cell repertoires in COVID-19. The assay was immunoSEQ multiplex PCR, and TCRdb's table has in-frame clones only and misses some. This sample has 150,000 to 200,000 clones; 81% occur once, and the top ten carry approximately 11%. Sequenced input: peripheral blood. All receptors come from a man between 60 and 70 years old with active or convalescent COVID-19.

The CDR3 spells CASSLAEGSPYEQYF. The CDR3, as DNA: TGTGCCAGCAGCTTAGCGGAGGGTTCCCCCTACGAGCAGTACTTC. The chain carries TRBV7-6 and TRBJ2-7; D perhaps matches TRBD2 (6 bases). The CDR3 has 15 amino acids. V lost 0 bases and J 2 bases, leaving 11 bases between the germline ends. The germline gives CDR1 SGHVS, CDR2 FNYEAQ.

This clone was seen just once. The CDR3 nucleotides read TGTGCCAGCAGCTCGTCGCGGATGATGAACACTGAAGCTTTCTTT. It translates to CASSSSRMMNTEAFF. V usage is TRBV28 and J usage is TRBJ1-1; D unclear. V was clipped by 6 bases and J by 0 bases, with 14 bases between them. The CDR3 extends over 15 amino acids. From germline, CDR1 is MDHEN and CDR2 SYDVKM.

The V and J genes are TRBV13 and TRBJ2-7; 9 positions match TRBD1. From germline, CDR1 is PRHDT and CDR2 FYEKMQ (reference sequence). This CDR3 comprises 15 residues. J gave up 6 bases and V 4 bases, and 10 bases lay outside the gene matches. DNA for the CDR3: TGTGCCAGCAGCTGGTCTGGGACAGGGATTTTCGAGCAGTACTTC. The encoded protein is CASSWSGTGIFEQYF.

The chain recombines TRBV11-2 with TRBJ2-7; 8 bases agree with TRBD2. V lost 5 bases, J lost 0 bases, and 6 bases stayed unmatched. In germline, CDR1 is SGHAT, CDR2 FQNNGV. The CDR3 contains 15 residues. In nucleotides, the CDR3 is TGTGCCAGCAGCCGGGGGGGAGGCGGCTCCTACGAGCAGTACTTC. Its translation: CASSRGGGGSYEQYF. The full variable domain, rest sourced from reference TRBV11-2 and TRBJ2-7, is EAGVAQSPRYKIIEKRQSVAFWCNPISGHATLYWYQQILGQGPKLLIQFQNNGVVDDSQLPKDRFSAERLKGVDSTLKIQPAKLEDSAVYLCASSRGGGGSYEQYFGPGTRLTVT.

In its sample, this clone was seen a few times. Other DNA sequences in the sample encode the same CDR3. The chain is built from TRBV5-1 and TRBJ1-2, with TRBD1 identical over 7 bases. Germline CDR1 SGHRS, CDR2 YFSETQ. The CDR3 is 14 residues long. The V gene end was trimmed by 0 bases and the J gene end by 4 bases; junction bases not matched to a gene: 3. CDR3 sequence (DNA): TGCGCCAGCAGCTTGGGACAGGGCCCCTATGGCTACACCTTC. Translating gives CASSLGQGPYGYTF. The whole variable domain, filled in from reference TRBV5-1 and TRBJ1-2, reads KAGVTQTPRYLIKTRGQQVTLSCSPISGHRSVSWYQQTPGQGLQFLFEYFSETQRNKGNFPGRFSGRQFSNSRSEMNVSTLELGDSALYLCASSLGQGPYGYTFGSGTRLTVV.

The chain employs TRBV7-9 and TRBJ1-6; maybe TRBD1 (5 bases). Trimming took off 5 bases at V and 9 bases at J, with 17 bases between the two ends. The CDR3 has 15 residues. Germline lookup yields CDR1 SEHNR and CDR2 FQNEAQ (reference sequence). The CDR3 nucleotides read TGTGCCAGCAGCCCGGCCATGGGGGGGGGTTCACCCCTCCACTTT. Translation: CASSPAMGGGSPLHF.

This clone was observed a single time. The rearrangement joins TRBV19 to TRBJ2-7; possible D gene TRBD2, 5 bases. Per germline, CDR1 LNHDA and CDR2 SQIVND (reference sequence). The CDR3 loop spans 13 amino acids. Trimming shortened V by 6 bases and J by 6 bases, and 15 bases separated the two germline ends. The CDR3 sequence: CASRQNGEREQYF. CDR3 nucleotides: TGTGCCAGTAGACAGAACGGGGAGCGCGAGCAGTACTTC.

V gene TRBV6-6 combines with J gene TRBJ2-1; possible D gene TRBD2, 5 bases. The V and J ends lost 7 bases and 4 bases respectively, with 8 bases between them. This CDR3 comprises 12 residues. CDR1 and CDR2 (germline): MNHNY, SVGAGI (reference sequence). The CDR3 nucleotides are TGTGCCAGCAAGAGGACTTACAATGAGCAGTTCTTC. It yields the protein CASKRTYNEQFF.

V is TRBV29-1 and J is TRBJ1-5, with 7 nucleotides matching TRBD1. From germline, CDR1 is SQVTM and CDR2 ANQGSEA. V was pared by 7 bases and J by 1 base, with 4 bases of the junction left unmatched. This CDR3 contains 13 residues. Written as DNA, the CDR3 is TGCAGCGCCTCGGGACAGAGCAATCAGCCCCAGCATTTT. Its protein is CSASGQSNQPQHF.

This clone was seen only once. The rearrangement joins TRBV3-1 (or the pseudogene TRBV3-2) to TRBJ1-2; no clear D gene. Per germline, CDR1 LGHDT and CDR2 YNNKEL (reference sequence). V gave up 1 base and J gave up 4 bases, with 10 bases separating them. This CDR3 is 14 amino acids long. CDR3 nucleotide sequence: TGTGCCAGCAGCCAAGGTGGAGGGAGCTATGGCTACACCTTC. This sequence encodes CASSQGGGSYGYTF.

This rearrangement joins TRBV28 to TRBJ2-7, with 8 bases identical to TRBD1. This CDR3 comprises 16 residues. J gave up 3 bases and V 6 bases, and 13 bases lay outside the gene matches. Germline CDR1 and CDR2: MDHEN and SYDVKM. CDR3 DNA: TGTGCCAGCAGCCCCTTTCGACAGGGGCTAATCTACGAGCAGTACTTC. Translation gives CASSPFRQGLIYEQYF.

This chain connects TRBV2 to TRBJ1-5; 8 nucleotides agree with TRBD1. CDR1 and CDR2 (germline): SNHLY, FYNNEI. The CDR3 consists of 14 residues. V gave up 5 bases and J gave up 6 bases; unmatched junction bases: 6. The CDR3 loop is CASSSTGEFQPQHF. The CDR3 DNA is TGTGCCAGCAGTTCGACAGGGGAGTTTCAGCCCCAGCATTTT. Drawing the rest from reference TRBV2 and TRBJ1-5, the complete variable domain is EPEVTQTPSHQVTQMGQEVILRCVPISNHLYFYWYRQILGQKVEFLVSFYNNEISEKSEIFDDQFSVERPDGSNFTLKIRSTKLEDSAMYFCASSSTGEFQPQHFGDGTRLSIL.

V and J are TRBV2 and TRBJ1-1; 9 positions match TRBD1. This CDR3 has 14 residues. Germline CDR1 and CDR2: SNHLY and FYNNEI. The ends lost 9 bases at V and 0 bases at J; junction bases unmatched: 5. The chain's CDR3 is CARGTGQLNTEAFF. CDR3 bases: TGTGCCAGAGGGACAGGGCAATTGAACACTGAAGCTTTCTTT.

The rearrangement links TRBV6-5 to TRBJ2-1; 11 positions match TRBD2. The CDR3 totals 16 residues. J lost 9 bases, V lost 3 bases, and 10 bases had no gene match. Germline assignment: CDR1 MNHEY and CDR2 SVGAGI. The CDR3 DNA sequence: TGTGCCAGCAGTTATTCCATAGCGGGAGGGCCCGCTGAGCAGTTCTTC. Translation gives CASSYSIAGGPAEQFF.

V and J are TRBV15 and TRBJ1-2, with D maybe TRBD1 (6 bases). CDR1 is LNHNV, CDR2 YYDKDF, per germline (reference sequence). The V end lost 0 bases, the J end lost 7 bases, and 18 bases lay between the germline ends. The CDR3 is 16 residues long. Written as DNA, the CDR3 is TGTGCCACCAGCAGAGATCGGGCACAGGGTAGAGGTGGCTACACCTTC. Its protein product is CATSRDRAQGRGGYTF.

The rearrangement links TRBV7-7 to TRBJ2-5, with D possibly TRBD1 on 5 matching bases. The germline gives CDR1 SSHAT, CDR2 FNYEAQ (reference sequence). The CDR3 runs to 15 residues. Trimming shortened V by 5 bases and J by 5 bases, and 18 bases separated the two germline ends. The DNA for the CDR3 is TGTGCCAGCAGCGCTCCTGGGGCGGTGGTTGAGACCCAGTACTTC. Translation: CASSAPGAVVETQYF.

In its sample, this clone was seen once. The rearrangement uses TRBV11-2 and TRBJ1-6, with D possibly TRBD1 on 5 matching bases. The CDR3 covers 15 residues. Germline V CDR1 and CDR2: SGHAT, FQNNGV. V lost 0 bases and J 5 bases, leaving 8 bases between the germline ends. The chain's CDR3 is CASSLEGLDNSPLHF. Here the CDR3 DNA reads TGTGCCAGCAGCTTAGAGGGGCTGGATAATTCACCCCTCCACTTT.

The chain uses TRBV15 and TRBJ2-3, with a tentative D call TRBD1 (6 bases). V was pared by 0 bases and J by 6 bases, with 19 bases between. The CDR3 contains 17 residues. CDR1 and CDR2 (germline): LNHNV, YYDKDF (reference sequence). The CDR3 loop reads CATSRDGGVGAGDTQYF. The DNA of the CDR3 is TGTGCCACCAGCAGAGATGGTGGGGTGGGGGCAGGGGATACGCAGTATTTT. Full variable domain (outside the CDR3, taken from reference TRBV15 and TRBJ2-3): DAMVIQNPRYQVTQFGKPVTLSCSQTLNHNVMYWYQQKSSQAPKLLFHYYDKDFNNEADTPDNFQSRRPNTSFCFLDIRSPGLGDTAMYLCATSRDGGVGAGDTQYFGPGTRLTVL.

The rearrangement uses TRBV27 and TRBJ2-1; 10 bases agree with TRBD2. Germline-derived CDR1 and CDR2 are MNHEY and SMNVEV (reference sequence). With 2 bases clipped from V and 3 bases from J, the junction kept 4 bases outside the gene matches. The CDR3 extends over 16 amino acids. CDR3 in amino acids: CASSLAGLANYNEQFF. Written as DNA, the CDR3 is TGTGCCAGCAGTTTAGCGGGACTAGCGAACTACAATGAGCAGTTCTTC.

The chain couples TRBV28 to TRBJ1-2; 7 bases match TRBD1. The V gene end was trimmed by 8 bases and the J gene end by 4 bases; junction bases not matched to a gene: 10. The germline V gene encodes CDR1 MDHEN and CDR2 SYDVKM. The CDR3 consists of 14 residues. The CDR3 loop reads CASRAWDRGYGYTF. CDR3 DNA sequence: TGTGCCAGCCGCGCGTGGGACAGAGGCTATGGCTACACCTTC.

The chain links TRBV2 to TRBJ1-6; D is perhaps TRBD1 (6 bases). The CDR3 is made up of 13 amino acids. CDR1 is SNHLY, CDR2 FYNNEI, per germline. Trimming cost V 6 bases and J 12 bases, with 15 bases left between them. The CDR3 reads CASRGQSIGPLHF. Here the CDR3 DNA reads TGTGCCAGCAGAGGACAGTCAATCGGACCCCTCCACTTT.